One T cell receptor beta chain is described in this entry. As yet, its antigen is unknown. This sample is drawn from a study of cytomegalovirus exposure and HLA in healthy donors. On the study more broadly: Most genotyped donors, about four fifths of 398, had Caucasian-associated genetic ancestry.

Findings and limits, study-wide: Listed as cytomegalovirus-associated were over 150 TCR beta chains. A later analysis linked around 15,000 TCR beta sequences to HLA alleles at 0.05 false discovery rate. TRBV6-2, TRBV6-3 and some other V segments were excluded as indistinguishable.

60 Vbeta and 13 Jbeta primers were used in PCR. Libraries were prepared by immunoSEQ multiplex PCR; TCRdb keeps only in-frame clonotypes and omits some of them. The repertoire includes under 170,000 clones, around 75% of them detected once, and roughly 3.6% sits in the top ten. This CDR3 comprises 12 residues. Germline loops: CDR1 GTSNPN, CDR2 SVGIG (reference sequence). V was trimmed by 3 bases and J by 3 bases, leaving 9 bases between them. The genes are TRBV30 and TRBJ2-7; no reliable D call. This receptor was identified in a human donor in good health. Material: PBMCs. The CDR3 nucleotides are TGTGCCTGGAGCCCAACTCACTACGAGCAGTACTTC. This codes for CAWSPTHYEQYF. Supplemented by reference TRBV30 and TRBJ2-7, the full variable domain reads SQTIHQWPATLVQPVGSPLSLECTVEGTSNPNLYWYRQAAGRGLQLLFYSVGIGQISSEVPQNLSASRPQDRQFILSSKKLLLSDSGFYLCAWSPTHYEQYFGPGTRLTVT.